This T cell receptor (beta chain) was recorded in a study of metastatic and nonmetastatic thyroid tumors. Study background: Peripheral blood and tumor or nodule samples from malignant and benign thyroid patients were compared.

Authors' data handling: Clinicopathological groups differed in CDR3, with these differences serving to build a distant-metastasis classifier for papillary thyroid cancer. With MiXCR, TCRdb reprocessed the PCR reads. TCRdb's processing, not the authors' own work, is the source of the V and J calls. The sample has about 62,000 clones; approximately 4.1% are singletons. This clone was detected a few times. Each patient came to thyroid surgery without any prior treatment (of any kind). The TCR was taken from a female donor with papillary thyroid cancer or a benign thyroid nodule (not recorded which). Some clones in this sample may be carry-over from other donors' samples. The material sequenced was blood.

The CDR3 sequence: CASSYGGQNTEAFF. DNA for the CDR3: TGTGCCAGCAGTTATGGGGGCCAGAACACTGAAGCTTTCTTT. The chain joins TRBV6-5 to TRBJ1-1, with D possibly being TRBD1 (6 bases). The V gene's germline CDR1 is MNHEY and CDR2 SVGAGI. The V end was cut by 3 bases, the J end by 1 base, with 9 bases between. The CDR3 sequence is 14 residues long.